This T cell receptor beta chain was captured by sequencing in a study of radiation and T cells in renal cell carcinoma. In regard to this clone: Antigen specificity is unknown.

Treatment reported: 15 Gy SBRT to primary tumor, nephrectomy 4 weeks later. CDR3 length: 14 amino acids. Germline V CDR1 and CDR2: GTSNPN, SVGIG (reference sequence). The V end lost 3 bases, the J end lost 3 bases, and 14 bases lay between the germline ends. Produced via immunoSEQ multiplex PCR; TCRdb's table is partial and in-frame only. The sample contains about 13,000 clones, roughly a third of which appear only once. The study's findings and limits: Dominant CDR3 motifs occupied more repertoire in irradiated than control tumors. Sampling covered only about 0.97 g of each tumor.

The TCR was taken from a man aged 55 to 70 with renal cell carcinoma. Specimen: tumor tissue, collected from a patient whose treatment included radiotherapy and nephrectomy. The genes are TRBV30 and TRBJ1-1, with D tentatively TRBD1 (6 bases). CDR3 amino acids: CAWSDSPGDTEAFF. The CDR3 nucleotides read TGTGCCTGGAGCGATTCTCCAGGGGACACTGAAGCTTTCTTT.